This passage covers 15 T cell receptor beta chains from one sample sequenced in a study of CD8 T cells in Susac syndrome. When the RNA was reverse transcribed, random hexamers were used with an input of roughly 0.5 to 1 ug. From the immunoSEQ multiplex PCR reads, TCRdb called clonotypes with MiXCR, one entry per CDR3 protein. The table has under 200,000 distinct CDR3 sequences, 94% seen once. Input material: CD4+ T cells from PBMCs. Every receptor here comes from a human donor with Susac syndrome.

This clonotype has a single count. The J gene is TRBJ1-6, the V gene TRBV20-1, with 7 bases fitting TRBD1. The CDR3 loop spans 16 amino acids. The ends lost 0 bases at V and 6 bases at J; junction bases unmatched: 8. Germline V gives CDR1 DFQATT, CDR2 SNEGSKA (reference sequence). The CDR3 reads CSARDYSRQGNSPLHF. The CDR3 nucleotides are TGCAGTGCTAGAGATTACAGTAGACAGGGTAATTCACCCCTCCACTTT.

The chain couples TRBV7-9 to TRBJ1-1, with 9 nucleotides matching TRBD1. CDR1 SEHNR and CDR2 FQNEAQ come from the germline V gene (reference sequence). Losses at the gene ends were 3 bases for V and 5 bases for J; bases not matched to a gene: 4. The CDR3 spans 14 residues. CDR3 loop: CASSFTTGGTEAFF. The DNA for the CDR3 is TGTGCCAGCAGCTTCACGACAGGGGGTACTGAAGCTTTCTTT.

This clonotype has more than one count but fewer than ten. The chain carries TRBV2 and TRBJ2-2, with 9 bases fitting TRBD1. The V gene's germline CDR1 is SNHLY and CDR2 FYNNEI. The V segment lost 7 bases and the J segment 1 base; nucleotides outside the gene matches: 1. The CDR3 covers 14 residues. The DNA for the CDR3 is TGTGCCAGCAAGGGACAGGGGAACACCGGGGAGCTGTTTTTT. Translating it yields CASKGQGNTGELFF.

The genes are TRBV29-1 and TRBJ2-1; D remains ambiguous. Germline CDR1 and CDR2: SQVTM and ANQGSEA. CDR3 length equals 12 residues. Between the trimmed V and J ends, which lost 7 bases and 6 bases, there was a span of 13 bases. CDR3 protein: CSAQTEVNEQFF. In nucleotides, the CDR3 is TGCAGCGCCCAAACCGAAGTCAATGAGCAGTTCTTC.

This chain connects TRBV20-1 to TRBJ2-1; D unclear. The CDR3 consists of 10 residues. Trimming removed 7 bases from V and 6 bases from J, with 7 bases in between. Germline V gene sequence: CDR1 DFQATT, CDR2 SNEGSKA (reference sequence). CDR3 in amino acids: CSGQFNEQFF. CDR3 DNA sequence: TGCAGTGGTCAATTCAATGAGCAGTTCTTC.

In this sample, this clonotype turned up once. V usage is TRBV5-1 and J usage is TRBJ2-1; 9 positions match TRBD2. Germline loops: CDR1 SGHRS, CDR2 YFSETQ. CDR3 length: 15 amino acids. The V gene end was trimmed by 2 bases and the J gene end by 7 bases; junction bases not matched to a gene: 7. This chain's CDR3 is CASSLDGLARNEQFF. DNA of the CDR3: TGCGCCAGCAGCTTAGATGGACTAGCGAGGAATGAGCAGTTCTTC.

The V and J genes are TRBV25-1 and TRBJ2-1; possibly TRBD2 for D (6 bases). CDR3 length equals 14 residues. V dropped 3 bases and J dropped 6 bases, with 12 bases sitting between them. CDR1 is MGHDK, CDR2 SYGVNS, per germline. Here the CDR3 reads CASSEPTSRNEQFF. The CDR3 nucleotides read TGTGCCAGCAGTGAGCCAACTAGCCGCAATGAGCAGTTCTTC. Full variable domain (outside the CDR3, taken from reference TRBV25-1 and TRBJ2-1): EADIYQTPRYLVIGTGKKITLECSQTMGHDKMYWYQQDPGMELHLIHYSYGVNSTEKGDLSSESTVSRIRTEHFPLTLESARPSHTSQYLCASSEPTSRNEQFFGPGTRLTVL.

Only a few counts were recorded for this clonotype. In DNA, the CDR3 is TGTGCCTGGAGTCCCGGCCACTCTGGAAACACCATATATTTT. It codes for CAWSPGHSGNTIYF. This chain joins TRBV30 and TRBJ1-3; no reliable D call. Germline V gene data show CDR1 as GTSNPN and CDR2 as SVGIG (reference sequence). This CDR3 has 14 residues. V was clipped by 2 bases and J by 0 bases, with 8 bases between them.

The rearrangement links TRBV7-2 to TRBJ2-5; D is perhaps TRBD1 (6 bases). CDR1 is SGHTA and CDR2 is FQGNSA in the germline V gene. The CDR3 runs 14 residues. V was shortened by 1 base and J by 7 bases, with 13 bases between the two germline ends. CDR3 loop: CASSLGGTLGTQYF. The DNA for the CDR3 is TGTGCCAGCAGCTTAGGAGGGACATTGGGGACCCAGTACTTC.

The rearrangement joins TRBV9 to TRBJ2-1, with TRBD2 as a possible D gene (5 bases). The V gene's germline CDR1 is SGDLS and CDR2 YYNGEE. CDR3 length equals 16 residues. V was shortened by 4 bases and J by 3 bases, with 17 bases between the two germline ends. CDR3: CASSPSSGLGYNEQFF. CDR3 in DNA: TGTGCCAGCAGCCCGTCCTCGGGGTTGGGCTACAATGAGCAGTTCTTC.

V gene TRBV20-1 combines with J gene TRBJ1-5, with TRBD1 identical over 10 bases. Per the germline V gene, CDR1 is DFQATT and CDR2 is SNEGSKA (reference sequence). This CDR3 is 14 amino acids long. V dropped 1 base and J dropped 7; count of bases not matched to a gene: 4. The CDR3 is CSARVGTGVQPQHF. The CDR3 nucleotides read TGCAGTGCTAGAGTAGGGACAGGGGTCCAGCCCCAGCATTTT.

The V and J genes are TRBV29-1 and TRBJ1-2, with D possibly matching TRBD1 (5 bases). Germline V gene sequence: CDR1 SQVTM, CDR2 ANQGSEA. CDR3 length: 11 residues. Between the trimmed V and J ends, which lost 7 bases and 3 bases, there was a span of 9 bases. CDR3 coding DNA: TGCAGCGGGGGGGATTACTATGGCTACACCTTC. It encodes CSGGDYYGYTF.

In its sample, this clonotype was seen once. This rearrangement joins TRBV20-1 to TRBJ1-6; D is possibly TRBD1 (6 bases). The CDR3 sequence is 15 residues long. Germline V gene sequence: CDR1 DFQATT, CDR2 SNEGSKA (reference sequence). V lost 3 bases to trimming and J lost 7 bases, with 16 bases between them. The CDR3 DNA reads TGCAGTGCTAGGAGGGCACAGGGAGGGAATTCACCCCTCCACTTT. This gives the protein CSARRAQGGNSPLHF.

J is TRBJ2-1 and V is TRBV11-1; D not certain. Germline assignment: CDR1 SGHAT and CDR2 FQDESV (reference sequence). The germline V and J ends were trimmed by 3 bases and 8 bases, with 11 bases remaining between them. This CDR3 has 13 residues. The DNA of the CDR3 is TGTGCCAGCAGCTTCGATTTAGGCGATGAGCAGTTCTTC. Amino acid sequence: CASSFDLGDEQFF.

The chain is built from TRBV29-1 and TRBJ1-2, with D uncertain. Trimming shortened V by 7 bases and J by 6 bases, and 15 bases separated the two germline ends. Germline assignment: CDR1 SQVTM and CDR2 ANQGSEA. This CDR3 region has 12 residues. The CDR3 loop reads CSADTSRDGYTF. The CDR3 region has the DNA TGCAGCGCTGACACATCGAGGGATGGCTACACCTTC.